The 22 T cell receptor beta chains presented below share a single source sample, sequenced in a study of blood T cells in healthy people across ages. The second PCR ran about 7 to 12 cycles with a sample-barcoded 5' primer and J-beta primers. TCRdb itself ran the 5' RACE reads through MiXCR, one entry per CDR3 protein. The sample has 1.2 million to 1.5 million distinct CDR3 sequences, around 55% seen once. The sequencing input was blood. Receptor source: a man between 18 and 35 years old in good health.

The chain uses TRBV5-1 and TRBJ1-2; the D gene is possibly TRBD1 (5 bases). The germline gives CDR1 SGHRS, CDR2 YFSETQ. The V end lost 0 bases, the J end lost 4 bases, and 10 bases lay between the germline ends. This CDR3 has 14 residues. In DNA, the CDR3 is TGCGCCAGCAGCTTGGAGGGACGGAGCTATGGCTACACCTTC. As protein: CASSLEGRSYGYTF.

The chain employs TRBV7-9 and TRBJ2-1, with D unresolved. V was pared by 3 bases and J by 5 bases, with 8 bases between. This CDR3 comprises 13 residues. CDR1 is SEHNR, CDR2 FQNEAQ, per germline (reference sequence). CDR3 DNA: TGTGCCAGCAGCTTCAACTTCAACAATGAGCAGTTCTTC. This encodes CASSFNFNNEQFF.

This chain uses TRBV27 with TRBJ2-3; TRBD1 agrees at 11 bases. Germline CDR1 is MNHEY and CDR2 is SMNVEV (reference sequence). CDR3 length equals 14 residues. The J segment lost 4 bases and the V segment lost 8 bases, leaving 5 bases of the junction unmatched. CDR3 sequence (DNA): TGTGCCAGCGTCCGGGACAGGGGGGCAGATACGCAGTATTTT. This translates into CASVRDRGADTQYF.

The chain carries TRBV6-6 and TRBJ2-3; 8 bases are a match to TRBD1. Germline CDR1 reads MNHNY; CDR2 reads SVGAGI (reference sequence). This CDR3 spans 16 amino acids. Trimming removed 4 bases from V and 2 bases from J; junction bases left unmatched: 8. CDR3 sequence reads: CASSSPDRDVTDTQYF. CDR3 DNA sequence: TGTGCCAGCAGTTCTCCGGACAGGGATGTCACAGATACGCAGTATTTT.

This clonotype showed up just once. The junction departs from germline at one end; a sequencing error may be responsible. The rearrangement links TRBV9 to TRBJ1-2; 8 bases align to TRBD1. This CDR3 has 13 residues. Germline CDR1 SGDLS, CDR2 YYNGEE. The CDR3 reads CACSVDRGIGYTF. In DNA form, the CDR3 reads TGTGCCTGCAGCGTAGACAGGGGTATTGGCTACACCTTC.

The V call is TRBV7-9, the J call TRBJ2-1, with D possibly TRBD1 on 5 matching bases. Germline V gives CDR1 SEHNR, CDR2 FQNEAQ (reference sequence). The CDR3 consists of 14 residues. V lost 1 base, J lost 5 bases, and 9 bases lay in between. The CDR3 DNA follows: TGTGCCAGCAGCTTAGGCGACAGTCACAATGAGCAGTTCTTC. Protein sequence: CASSLGDSHNEQFF. Supplemented by reference TRBV7-9 and TRBJ2-1, the full variable domain reads DTGVSQNPRHKITKRGQNVTFRCDPISEHNRLYWYRQTLGQGPEFLTYFQNEAQLEKSRLLSDRFSAERPKGSFSTLEIQRTEQGDSAMYLCASSLGDSHNEQFFGPGTRLTVL.

In its sample, this clonotype was seen once. V and J are TRBV12-3 or TRBV12-4 and TRBJ1-5; D is undetermined. The CDR3 spans 12 residues. The V gene lost 2 bases and the J gene lost 11 bases, with 10 bases spanning the gap. CDR3 in DNA: TGTGCCAGCAGTTTACTTTCGCAGGCCCAGCATTTT. Protein sequence: CASSLLSQAQHF.

This clonotype came up a few times. The genes are TRBV29-1 and TRBJ2-7; TRBD1 might be the D (6 bases). Germline V CDR1 and CDR2: SQVTM, ANQGSEA. The CDR3 is 13 residues long. V lost 0 bases to trimming and J lost 0 bases, with 6 bases between them. The DNA of the CDR3 is TGCAGCGTTGAAGAGGACAGCTCCTACGAGCAGTACTTC. It is translated as CSVEEDSSYEQYF.

V and J are TRBV6-5 and TRBJ2-7; D is unclear. The V gene lost 6 bases and the J gene lost 0 bases, with 15 bases spanning the gap. The CDR3 length is 15 residues. Germline V gene lookup returns CDR1 MNHEY and CDR2 SVGAGI. CDR3 in DNA: TGTGCCAGCAGCGTCCCCCCAGTGAGCTCCTACGAGCAGTACTTC. It yields the protein CASSVPPVSSYEQYF.

This clonotype was counted a few times. This rearrangement joins TRBV4-1 to TRBJ2-7; D remains unclear. CDR1 and CDR2 from the germline V gene are MGHRA and YSYEKL. V gave up 1 base and J gave up 2 bases, with 9 bases separating them. There are 14 residues in the CDR3. DNA for the CDR3: TGCGCCAGCAGCCAAGCGGCCTCAACCTACGAGCAGTACTTC. Its protein is CASSQAASTYEQYF.

The genes are TRBV9 and TRBJ2-7, with 7 bases aligning to TRBD1. The germline CDR1 and CDR2 sequences are SGDLS and YYNGEE. The CDR3 runs to 15 residues. The V and J ends lost 0 bases and 4 bases, in that order; junction bases with no gene match: 7. DNA for the CDR3: TGTGCCAGCAGCGTAGGGACAGGAGGAACTTACGAGCAGTACTTC. It translates to CASSVGTGGTYEQYF. Using reference TRBV9 and TRBJ2-7 for the parts outside the CDR3, the full variable domain is DSGVTQTPKHLITATGQRVTLRCSPRSGDLSVYWYQQSLDQGLQFLIQYYNGEERAKGNILERFSAQQFPDLHSELNLSSLELGDSALYFCASSVGTGGTYEQYFGPGTRLTVT.

This chain joins TRBV12-3 or TRBV12-4 and TRBJ1-5; maybe TRBD1 (5 bases). This CDR3 contains 13 residues. With 8 bases removed from V and 3 bases from J, the gap between germline ends came to 11 bases. The CDR3 protein is CASRGSDNQPQHF. CDR3 bases: TGTGCCAGCCGGGGGTCTGACAATCAGCCCCAGCATTTT.

This clonotype was found a few times. This chain links TRBV12-3 or TRBV12-4 with TRBJ1-2, with a weak D call TRBD1 (5 bases). This CDR3 is 15 amino acids long. Trimming stripped 2 bases from V and 8 bases from J, with 18 bases between. The CDR3 region has the DNA TGTGCCAGCAGTTTAACCCCGACAGCCTGGGGGGGCTACACCTTC. Protein sequence: CASSLTPTAWGGYTF.

The chain couples TRBV20-1 to TRBJ2-7; tentatively, D is TRBD2 (5 bases). The CDR3 loop spans 11 amino acids. V was shortened by 7 bases and J by 3 bases, with 10 bases between the two germline ends. In germline, CDR1 is DFQATT, CDR2 SNEGSKA (reference sequence). CDR3 in amino acids: CSVEGNYEQYF. CDR3 nucleotides: TGCAGTGTTGAGGGAAACTACGAGCAGTACTTC.

The V and J genes are TRBV4-2 and TRBJ2-7, with 8 bases that match TRBD2. Trimming removed 0 bases from V and 3 bases from J; junction bases left unmatched: 10. This CDR3 has 17 residues. CDR1 and CDR2 from the germline V gene are LGHNA and YNFKEQ. The CDR3 protein is CASSQEMAGGMGYEQYF. The DNA of the CDR3 is TGTGCCAGCAGCCAAGAAATGGCGGGGGGAATGGGCTACGAGCAGTACTTC.

V and J are TRBV3-1 and TRBJ1-5; D is unclear. V was cut by 6 bases and J by 7 bases, with 16 bases left in between. The CDR3 spans 14 residues. Germline V gene data show CDR1 as LGHDT and CDR2 as YNNKEL (reference sequence). CDR3 coding DNA: TGTGCCAGCAGACATAAAGTGTTCGGCCAGCCCCAGCATTTT. The encoded protein is CASRHKVFGQPQHF. Supplemented by reference TRBV3-1 and TRBJ1-5, the full variable domain reads DTAVSQTPKYLVTQMGNDKSIKCEQNLGHDTMYWYKQDSKKFLKIMFSYNNKELIINETVPNRFSPKSPDKAHLNLHINSLELGDSAVYFCASRHKVFGQPQHFGDGTRLSIL.

This clonotype was counted a few times. V is TRBV30 and J is TRBJ2-3; TRBD2 matches at 9 bases. The germline V gene encodes CDR1 GTSNPN and CDR2 SVGIG (reference sequence). J was trimmed by 2 bases and V by 1 base; bases with no gene match: 4. The CDR3 consists of 15 residues. In DNA, the CDR3 is TGTGCCTGGAGTGGCAGACTAGCGGTCACAGATACGCAGTATTTT. The encoded protein is CAWSGRLAVTDTQYF.

The chain uses TRBV4-1 and TRBJ2-1, with TRBD2 identical over 10 bases. Germline V gene data show CDR1 as MGHRA and CDR2 as YSYEKL. The CDR3 spans 12 residues. The ends lost 5 bases at V and 11 bases at J; junction bases unmatched: 3. The CDR3 coding sequence is TGCGCCAGCAGCACGGGACTAGCGCAGCAGTTCTTC. This encodes CASSTGLAQQFF.

The gene calls are TRBV10-2 and TRBJ2-1, with D possibly being TRBD1 or TRBD2 (7 bases each). This CDR3 region has 20 residues. Germline assignment: CDR1 WSHSY and CDR2 SAAADI. V was cut by 5 bases and J by 10 bases, with 36 bases left in between. Written as DNA, the CDR3 is TGCGCCAGCAGTCAAGAGGGGCCTCAGGGAGGGACAGCAAACCCGGGGGAGCAGTTCTTC. It codes for CASSQEGPQGGTANPGEQFF.

The rearrangement links TRBV4-2 to TRBJ2-3; 8 positions match TRBD2. Germline V gene sequence: CDR1 LGHNA, CDR2 YNFKEQ. V shed 1 base, J shed 4 bases, and the junction held 7 bases outside the gene matches. CDR3 length: 16 residues. This chain's CDR3 is CASSQVQRERSDTQYF. For the CDR3, the DNA is TGTGCCAGCAGCCAAGTCCAGCGGGAGCGATCAGATACGCAGTATTTT.

The chain employs TRBV20-1 and TRBJ2-2; D not certain. The CDR3 has 13 amino acids. CDR1 DFQATT and CDR2 SNEGSKA come from the germline V gene (reference sequence). The V end lost 2 bases, the J end lost 3 bases, and 7 bases lay between the germline ends. Here the CDR3 DNA reads TGCAGTGCTAGAAACGGGTACACCGGGGAGCTGTTTTTT. Translated, it gives CSARNGYTGELFF.

The chain uses TRBV7-9 and TRBJ2-7; possibly TRBD1 for D (6 bases). Trimming cost V 1 base and J 7 bases, with 20 bases left between them. This CDR3 comprises 16 residues. The V gene's germline CDR1 is SEHNR and CDR2 FQNEAQ (reference sequence). CDR3 coding DNA: TGTGCCAGCAGCTTAGTTGGGGGCCCCCAGCCGGGAGAGCAGTACTTC. Residues: CASSLVGGPQPGEQYF.